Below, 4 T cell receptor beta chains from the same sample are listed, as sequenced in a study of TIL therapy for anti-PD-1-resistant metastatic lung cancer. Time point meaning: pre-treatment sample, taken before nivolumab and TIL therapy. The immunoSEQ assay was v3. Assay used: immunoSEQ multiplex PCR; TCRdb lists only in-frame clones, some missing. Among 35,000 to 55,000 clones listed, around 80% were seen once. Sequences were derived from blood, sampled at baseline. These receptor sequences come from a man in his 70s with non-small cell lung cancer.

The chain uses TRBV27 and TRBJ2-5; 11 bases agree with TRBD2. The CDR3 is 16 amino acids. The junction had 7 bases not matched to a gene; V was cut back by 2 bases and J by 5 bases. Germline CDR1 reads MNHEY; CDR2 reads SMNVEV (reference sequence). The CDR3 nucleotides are TGTGCCAGCAGTTTAATGCCCCTAGCGGGAGGTGAGACCCAGTACTTC. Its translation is CASSLMPLAGGETQYF.

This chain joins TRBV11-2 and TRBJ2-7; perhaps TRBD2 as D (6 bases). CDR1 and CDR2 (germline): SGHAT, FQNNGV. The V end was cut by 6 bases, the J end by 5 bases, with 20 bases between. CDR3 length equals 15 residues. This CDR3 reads CASSPTGPPGDEQYF. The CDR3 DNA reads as TGTGCCAGCAGTCCCACTGGACCCCCGGGAGACGAGCAGTACTTC.

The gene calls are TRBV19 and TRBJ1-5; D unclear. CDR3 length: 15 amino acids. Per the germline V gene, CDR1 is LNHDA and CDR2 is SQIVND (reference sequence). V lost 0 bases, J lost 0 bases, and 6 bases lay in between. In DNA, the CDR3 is TGTGCCAGTAGTATAGAGGGGATTAGCAATCAGCCCCAGCATTTT. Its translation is CASSIEGISNQPQHF.

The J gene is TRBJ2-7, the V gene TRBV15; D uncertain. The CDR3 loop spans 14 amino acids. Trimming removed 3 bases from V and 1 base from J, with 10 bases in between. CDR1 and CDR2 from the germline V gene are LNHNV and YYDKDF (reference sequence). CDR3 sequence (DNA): TGTGCCACCAGCAGCTCGTACGTTTCCTACGAGCAGTACTTC. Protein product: CATSSSYVSYEQYF.